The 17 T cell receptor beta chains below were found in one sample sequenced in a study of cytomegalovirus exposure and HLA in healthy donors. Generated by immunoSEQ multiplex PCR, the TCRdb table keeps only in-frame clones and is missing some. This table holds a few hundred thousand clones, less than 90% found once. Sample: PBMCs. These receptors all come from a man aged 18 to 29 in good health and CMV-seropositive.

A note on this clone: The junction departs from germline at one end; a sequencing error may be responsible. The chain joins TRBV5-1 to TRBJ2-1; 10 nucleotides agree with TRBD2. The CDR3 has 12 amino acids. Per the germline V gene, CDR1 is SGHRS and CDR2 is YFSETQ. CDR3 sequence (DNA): TGCGCCAGCAGCCCGGGGACTAGCGTTGGGATCTTC. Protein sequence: CASSPGTSVGIF.

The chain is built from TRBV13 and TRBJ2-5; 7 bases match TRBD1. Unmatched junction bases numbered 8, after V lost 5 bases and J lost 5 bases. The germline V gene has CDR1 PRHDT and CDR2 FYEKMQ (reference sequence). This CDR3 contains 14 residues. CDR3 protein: CASSAWDSDETQYF. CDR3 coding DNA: TGTGCCAGCAGCGCCTGGGACAGCGATGAGACCCAGTACTTC.

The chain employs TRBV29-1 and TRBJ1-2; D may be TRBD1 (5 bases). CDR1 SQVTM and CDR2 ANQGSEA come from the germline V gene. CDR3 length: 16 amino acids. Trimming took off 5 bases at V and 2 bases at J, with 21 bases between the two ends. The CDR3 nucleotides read TGCAGCGTTAGGGATACCCCGGGACGGATGAACTATGGCTACACCTTC. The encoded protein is CSVRDTPGRMNYGYTF.

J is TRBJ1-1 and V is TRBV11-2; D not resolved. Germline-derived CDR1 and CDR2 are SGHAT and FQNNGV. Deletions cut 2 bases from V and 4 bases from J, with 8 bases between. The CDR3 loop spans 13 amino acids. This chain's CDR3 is CASSLNMATEAFF. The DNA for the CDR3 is TGTGCCAGCAGCTTAAACATGGCCACTGAAGCTTTCTTT.

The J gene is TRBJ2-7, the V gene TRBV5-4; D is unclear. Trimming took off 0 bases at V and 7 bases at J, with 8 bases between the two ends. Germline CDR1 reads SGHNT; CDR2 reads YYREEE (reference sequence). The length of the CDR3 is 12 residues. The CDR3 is CASSLGTEEQYF. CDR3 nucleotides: TGTGCCAGCAGCTTGGGGACGGAAGAGCAGTACTTC.

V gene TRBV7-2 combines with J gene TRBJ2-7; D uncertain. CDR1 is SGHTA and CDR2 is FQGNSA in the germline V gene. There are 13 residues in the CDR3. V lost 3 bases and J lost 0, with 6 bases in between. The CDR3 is CASSLTDSYEQYF. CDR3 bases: TGTGCCAGCAGCTTGACGGACTCCTACGAGCAGTACTTC.

DNA of the CDR3: TGTGCCAGCAGTTATCTAGGGACATATTATGAAAAACTGTTTTTT. Protein sequence: CASSYLGTYYEKLFF. J is TRBJ1-4 and V is TRBV28; perhaps TRBD1 as D (6 bases). V gave up 4 bases and J gave up 6 bases, with 15 bases separating them. CDR1 is MDHEN and CDR2 is SYDVKM in the germline V gene. The CDR3 spans 15 residues.

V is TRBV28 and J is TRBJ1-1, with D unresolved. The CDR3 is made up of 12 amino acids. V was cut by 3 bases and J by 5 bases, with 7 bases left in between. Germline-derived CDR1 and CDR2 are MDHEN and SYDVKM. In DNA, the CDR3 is TGTGCCAGCAGTTTGATAGGGACTGAAGCTTTCTTT. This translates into CASSLIGTEAFF.

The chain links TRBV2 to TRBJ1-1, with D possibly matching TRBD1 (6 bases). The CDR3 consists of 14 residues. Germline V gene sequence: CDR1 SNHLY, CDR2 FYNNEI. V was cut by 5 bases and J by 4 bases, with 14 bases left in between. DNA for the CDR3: TGTGCCAGCAGTTACAGGGTCTTCGCCACTGAAGCTTTCTTT. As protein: CASSYRVFATEAFF.

The CDR3: CASSPSTVTNYGYTF. For the CDR3, the DNA is TGTGCCAGCAGTCCCTCAACAGTAACTAACTATGGCTACACCTTC. The rearrangement joins TRBV27 to TRBJ1-2, with D uncertain. This CDR3 is built from 15 residues. Germline assignment: CDR1 MNHEY and CDR2 SMNVEV (reference sequence). V was shortened by 5 bases and J by 0 bases, with 13 bases between the two germline ends.

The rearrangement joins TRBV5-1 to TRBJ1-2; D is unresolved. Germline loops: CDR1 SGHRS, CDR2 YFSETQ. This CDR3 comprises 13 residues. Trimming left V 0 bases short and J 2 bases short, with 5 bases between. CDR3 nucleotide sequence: TGCGCCAGCAGCTTGGGGTTGAACTATGGCTACACCTTC. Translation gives CASSLGLNYGYTF. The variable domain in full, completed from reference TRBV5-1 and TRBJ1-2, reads KAGVTQTPRYLIKTRGQQVTLSCSPISGHRSVSWYQQTPGQGLQFLFEYFSETQRNKGNFPGRFSGRQFSNSRSEMNVSTLELGDSALYLCASSLGLNYGYTFGSGTRLTVV.

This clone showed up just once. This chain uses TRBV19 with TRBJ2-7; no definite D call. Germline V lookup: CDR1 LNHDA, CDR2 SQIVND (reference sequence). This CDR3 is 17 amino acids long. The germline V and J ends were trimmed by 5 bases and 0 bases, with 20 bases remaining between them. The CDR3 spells CASSVISARTGSYEQYF. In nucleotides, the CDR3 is TGTGCCAGTAGTGTGATCTCGGCGAGAACCGGCTCCTACGAGCAGTACTTC.

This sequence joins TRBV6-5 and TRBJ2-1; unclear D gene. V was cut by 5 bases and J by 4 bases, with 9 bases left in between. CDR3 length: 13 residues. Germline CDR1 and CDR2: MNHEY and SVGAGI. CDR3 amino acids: CASSTGPYNEQFF. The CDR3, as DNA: TGTGCCAGCAGTACCGGGCCGTACAATGAGCAGTTCTTC.

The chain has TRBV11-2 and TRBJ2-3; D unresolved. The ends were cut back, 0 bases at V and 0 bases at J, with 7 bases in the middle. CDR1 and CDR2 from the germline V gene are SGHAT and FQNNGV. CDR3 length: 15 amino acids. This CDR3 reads CASSLEPVSTDTQYF. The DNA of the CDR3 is TGTGCCAGCAGCTTAGAACCGGTTAGCACAGATACGCAGTATTTT.

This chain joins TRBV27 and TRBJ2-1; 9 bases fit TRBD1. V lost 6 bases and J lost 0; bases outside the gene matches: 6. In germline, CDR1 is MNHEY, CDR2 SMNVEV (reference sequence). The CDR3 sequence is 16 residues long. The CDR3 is CASRGQGRRSYNEQFF. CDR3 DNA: TGTGCCAGCAGAGGACAGGGGCGCCGCTCCTACAATGAGCAGTTCTTC.

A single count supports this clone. The CDR3 loop is CASRRSGTGGGFAYGYTF. The CDR3 DNA reads TGTGCCAGCAGACGATCCGGGACAGGGGGCGGCTTTGCCTATGGCTACACCTTC. This rearrangement joins TRBV7-2 to TRBJ1-2; 12 nucleotides match TRBD1. This CDR3 contains 18 residues. Per germline, CDR1 SGHTA and CDR2 FQGNSA. The junction had 15 bases not matched to a gene; V was cut back by 6 bases and J by 4 bases.

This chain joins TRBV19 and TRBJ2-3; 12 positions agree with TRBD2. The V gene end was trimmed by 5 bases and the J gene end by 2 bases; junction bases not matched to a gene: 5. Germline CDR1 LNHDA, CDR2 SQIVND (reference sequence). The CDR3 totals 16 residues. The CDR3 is CASSATSGSITDTQYF. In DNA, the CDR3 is TGTGCCAGTAGTGCGACTAGCGGGAGTATCACAGATACGCAGTATTTT.